Shown below are 12 T cell receptor beta chains from a single sample sequenced in a study of memory CD4+ T cells and cytomegalovirus serostatus. Data came from immunoSEQ multiplex PCR; TCRdb stores just in-frame clones and leaves some out. This sample has about 82,000 clones, with around 80% found just once. Single viable CD3+CD4+CD8-CD45RO+ cells were sorted as the memory CD4+ T cells. The source material was memory CD4+ T cells from blood. The receptors stem from an adult in good health and CMV-seronegative.

The chain links TRBV19 to TRBJ1-1; 9 bases fit TRBD1. Germline V lookup: CDR1 LNHDA, CDR2 SQIVND (reference sequence). The CDR3 extends over 16 amino acids. The junction had 10 bases not matched to a gene; V was cut back by 5 bases and J by 3 bases. CDR3 DNA sequence: TGTGCCAGTAGTGCCGGGACAGGGCTTGGTGACACTGAAGCTTTCTTT. It encodes CASSAGTGLGDTEAFF. Complete variable domain (other parts from reference TRBV19 and TRBJ1-1): DGGITQSPKYLFRKEGQNVTLSCEQNLNHDAMYWYRQDPGQGLRLIYYSQIVNDFQKGDIAEGYSVSREKKESFPLTVTSAQKNPTAFYLCASSAGTGLGDTEAFFGQGTRLTVV.

The chain has TRBV5-1 and TRBJ2-5; D gene uncertain. Deletions cut 3 bases from V and 1 base from J, with 16 bases between. Germline V CDR1 and CDR2: SGHRS, YFSETQ. The CDR3 covers 16 residues. The CDR3 bases are TGCGCCAGCAGCTCCTCCCGCCGCACAGTCCAAGAGACCCAGTACTTC. Translation: CASSSSRRTVQETQYF.

The chain links TRBV27 to TRBJ2-3; 9 bases line up with TRBD2. The germline V gene encodes CDR1 MNHEY and CDR2 SMNVEV (reference sequence). This CDR3 has 17 residues. The trim removed 3 bases at V and 2 bases at J, leaving 9 bases unmatched. DNA of the CDR3: TGTGCCAGCAGTTTCCTGGGTCTAGCGGGGACCACAGATACGCAGTATTTT. Translated, it gives CASSFLGLAGTTDTQYF.

About this clone: Different DNA sequences within this sample yield the same CDR3. The chain combines TRBV4-1 with TRBJ1-2; 10 nucleotides agree with TRBD1. The CDR3 contains 15 residues. V shed 1 base, J shed 2 bases, and the junction held 1 base outside the gene matches. Germline V CDR1 and CDR2: MGHRA, YSYEKL. CDR3: CASSQGQGANYGYTF. CDR3 nucleotide sequence: TGCGCCAGCAGCCAAGGACAGGGGGCAAACTATGGCTACACCTTC.

The chain uses TRBV30 and TRBJ2-5; D not resolved. The CDR3 covers 15 residues. Trimming removed 5 bases from V and 5 bases from J, with 21 bases in between. The germline CDR1 and CDR2 sequences are GTSNPN and SVGIG (reference sequence). The DNA for the CDR3 is TGTGCCTGGTTGGAACCTGGGAACGTCCAGGAGACCCAGTACTTC. Residues: CAWLEPGNVQETQYF.

The chain employs TRBV28 and TRBJ1-6; TRBD1 matches at 8 bases. V was clipped by 6 bases and J by 11 bases; unmatched bases: 9. The CDR3 is made up of 14 amino acids. Germline CDR1 is MDHEN and CDR2 is SYDVKM. CDR3 DNA: TGTGCCAGCAGCCCCCGGACAGGGTATACACCCCTCCACTTT. It translates to CASSPRTGYTPLHF.

The rearrangement uses TRBV30 and TRBJ2-7; D is unclear. V lost 1 base, J lost 4 bases, and 5 bases lay in between. Germline assignment: CDR1 GTSNPN and CDR2 SVGIG (reference sequence). The length of the CDR3 is 11 residues. CDR3 sequence reads: CAWSARYEQYF. CDR3 DNA sequence: TGTGCCTGGAGTGCACGGTACGAGCAGTACTTC.

The V gene is TRBV6-5, the J gene TRBJ2-1; the D is unclear. V was cut by 5 bases and J by 7 bases, with 15 bases left in between. Germline V gene sequence: CDR1 MNHEY, CDR2 SVGAGI. The length of the CDR3 is 14 residues. The CDR3 spells CASSRRTPLNEQFF. The CDR3 DNA is TGTGCCAGCAGTCGCAGGACCCCCCTAAATGAGCAGTTCTTC.

V gene TRBV25-1 combines with J gene TRBJ2-5; D remains ambiguous. This CDR3 is 14 amino acids long. The ends were cut back, 3 bases at V and 1 base at J, with 9 bases in the middle. Germline values: CDR1 MGHDK, CDR2 SYGVNS. CDR3 in amino acids: CASSDLHVQETQYF. As DNA, the CDR3 is TGTGCCAGCAGTGATCTACACGTCCAAGAGACCCAGTACTTC. Filled out from reference TRBV25-1 and TRBJ2-5, the complete variable domain reads EADIYQTPRYLVIGTGKKITLECSQTMGHDKMYWYQQDPGMELHLIHYSYGVNSTEKGDLSSESTVSRIRTEHFPLTLESARPSHTSQYLCASSDLHVQETQYFGPGTRLLVL.

The rearrangement joins TRBV4-3 to TRBJ1-2, with TRBD1 as a possible D gene (5 bases). The CDR3 has 15 residues. The germline gives CDR1 LGHNA, CDR2 YSLEER. Trimming shortened V by 0 bases and J by 5 bases, and 13 bases separated the two germline ends. The CDR3 DNA reads TGCGCCAGCAGCCAAGAGCGACAGCTAAGTTATGGCTACACCTTC. Amino acid sequence: CASSQERQLSYGYTF.

The CDR3 DNA reads as TGTGCCAGCAGCTTCGCGGGGAGGAACACTGAAGCTTTCTTT. Encoded protein: CASSFAGRNTEAFF. This chain joins TRBV7-9 and TRBJ1-1; D is uncertain. CDR1 is SEHNR, CDR2 FQNEAQ, per germline (reference sequence). V was pared by 3 bases and J by 1 base, with 9 bases between. The CDR3 covers 14 residues.

This clone was counted only a few times. The chain has TRBV5-1 and TRBJ2-5; 8 nucleotides match TRBD2. This CDR3 spans 15 amino acids. The junction had 6 bases not matched to a gene; V was cut back by 0 bases and J by 5 bases. Germline CDR1 SGHRS, CDR2 YFSETQ. Here the CDR3 reads CASSLAFSGVETQYF. CDR3 nucleotides: TGCGCCAGCAGCTTGGCTTTTAGCGGGGTGGAGACCCAGTACTTC.